This entry lists 32 T cell receptor beta chains sequenced from one sample in a study of blood T cell repertoires in COVID-19. Data came from immunoSEQ multiplex PCR; TCRdb stores just in-frame clones and leaves some out. The sample has about 70,000 clones; over 70% are singletons. Sequencing was performed on peripheral blood. The receptors derive from a man between 65 and 85 years old with acute or convalescent COVID-19.

The rearrangement uses TRBV5-1 and TRBJ2-1; TRBD2 matches at 9 bases. J was trimmed by 4 bases and V by 3 bases; bases with no gene match: 8. Germline CDR1 reads SGHRS; CDR2 reads YFSETQ. The CDR3 is 16 amino acids. CDR3 nucleotides: TGCGCCAGCAGCTCCCCCTCTAGCGGGACTTACAATGAGCAGTTCTTC. Amino acid sequence: CASSSPSSGTYNEQFF.

The rearrangement uses TRBV18 and TRBJ2-5, with 8 positions matching TRBD1. The CDR3 loop spans 15 amino acids. The V and J ends lost 2 bases and 4 bases, in that order; junction bases with no gene match: 6. CDR1 KGHSH and CDR2 LQKENI come from the germline V gene. In nucleotides, the CDR3 is TGTGCCAGCTCACCAGCGGACAGGGATGGAGAGACCCAGTACTTC. This translates into CASSPADRDGETQYF.

Details on this clone: At one end, the junction sequence differs from germline, possibly due to a read error. This chain connects TRBV29-1 to TRBJ2-1; 10 bases agree with TRBD2. The germline gives CDR1 SQVTM, CDR2 ANQGSEA. This CDR3 region has 16 residues. CDR3 sequence: CSVEGLAGAHYNEQFF. In DNA form, the CDR3 reads TGCAGCGTCGAAGGTCTAGCGGGAGCCCACTACAATGAGCAGTTCTTC.

V and J are TRBV6-5 and TRBJ1-6; perhaps TRBD1 as D (5 bases). This CDR3 region has 15 residues. CDR1 is MNHEY, CDR2 SVGAGI, per germline. V shed 0 bases and J shed 10 bases, with 13 bases lying between them. CDR3 bases: TGTGCCAGCAGTTACTCGATAGGGGTCGAGTCACCCCTCCACTTT. This encodes CASSYSIGVESPLHF.

This chain uses TRBV2 with TRBJ1-1; D unresolved. Trimming took off 7 bases at V and 2 bases at J, with 14 bases between the two ends. The CDR3 extends over 14 amino acids. Germline V gene sequence: CDR1 SNHLY, CDR2 FYNNEI. The CDR3 region is CASIHLNLNTEAFF. The CDR3 coding sequence is TGTGCCAGCATCCACCTCAACTTAAACACTGAAGCTTTCTTT.

This rearrangement joins TRBV7-9 to TRBJ1-2; 7 nucleotides align to TRBD1. CDR3 length: 12 residues. Germline loops: CDR1 SEHNR, CDR2 FQNEAQ (reference sequence). V was pared by 0 bases and J by 13 bases, with 5 bases of the junction left unmatched. CDR3 region: CASSLADRVFTF. Here the CDR3 DNA reads TGTGCCAGCAGCTTAGCCGACAGGGTCTTCACCTTC. Drawing the rest from reference TRBV7-9 and TRBJ1-2, the complete variable domain is DTGVSQNPRHKITKRGQNVTFRCDPISEHNRLYWYRQTLGQGPEFLTYFQNEAQLEKSRLLSDRFSAERPKGSFSTLEIQRTEQGDSAMYLCASSLADRVFTFGSGTRLTVV.

This clone has just a few counts. The chain carries TRBV12-5 and TRBJ1-2; 11 bases agree with TRBD1. V dropped 6 bases and J dropped 9; count of bases not matched to a gene: 12. The germline CDR1 and CDR2 sequences are LGHNT and FRNRAP. The CDR3 consists of 15 residues. The CDR3 is CASGANQGQGESYTF. The CDR3 DNA follows: TGTGCTAGTGGCGCCAATCAGGGACAGGGGGAAAGCTACACCTTC.

DNA for the CDR3: TGTGCCATCAGTGCCGGTGTGGAGCAGTACTTC. Translated, it gives CAISAGVEQYF. The J gene is TRBJ2-7, the V gene TRBV10-3; no reliable D call. Trimming removed 4 bases from V and 7 bases from J, with 8 bases in between. Germline V gene data show CDR1 as ENHRY and CDR2 as SYGVKD. The CDR3 is 11 residues long.

V is TRBV13 and J is TRBJ2-7; D is possibly TRBD1 (5 bases). CDR3 length: 13 amino acids. With 5 bases removed from V and 4 bases from J, the gap between germline ends came to 12 bases. Germline loops: CDR1 PRHDT, CDR2 FYEKMQ (reference sequence). The CDR3 DNA reads as TGTGCCAGCAGCCCGACGGACACTTACGAGCAGTACTTC. Its translation: CASSPTDTYEQYF.

The gene calls are TRBV28 and TRBJ2-5; possibly TRBD2 for D (5 bases). Looked up from germline, CDR1 is MDHEN and CDR2 is SYDVKM. The CDR3 runs 16 residues. V was trimmed by 4 bases and J by 4 bases, leaving 19 bases between them. The CDR3 region has the DNA TGTGCCAGCAGTTCGCTCCGGAACCCAGGAGGAGAGACCCAGTACTTC. Its translation is CASSSLRNPGGETQYF.

The chain links TRBV6-5 to TRBJ2-2; D is ambiguous. Germline CDR1 is MNHEY and CDR2 is SVGAGI. The germline V and J ends were trimmed by 11 bases and 10 bases, with 20 bases remaining between them. This CDR3 is 13 amino acids long. The CDR3 is CAASDPFQEELFF. The CDR3 DNA follows: TGTGCCGCCTCCGACCCCTTCCAGGAGGAGCTGTTTTTT.

This chain uses TRBV11-2 with TRBJ2-7; the match to TRBD2 covers 7 bases. The CDR3 totals 15 residues. The germline V gene encodes CDR1 SGHAT and CDR2 FQNNGV. J was trimmed by 3 bases and V by 3 bases; bases with no gene match: 8. CDR3 in DNA: TGTGCCAGCAGCTTCCTGGGGAGGGCCGGCTACGAGCAGTACTTC. The encoded protein is CASSFLGRAGYEQYF.

The chain has TRBV5-1 and TRBJ1-1; possible D gene TRBD1, 6 bases. V lost 4 bases to trimming and J lost 0 bases, with 10 bases between them. The germline V gene has CDR1 SGHRS and CDR2 YFSETQ. The CDR3 is made up of 14 amino acids. This chain's CDR3 is CASSPDSMNTEAFF. The DNA of the CDR3 is TGCGCCAGCAGCCCGGACAGCATGAACACTGAAGCTTTCTTT.

The chain uses TRBV5-1 and TRBJ2-7; 8 positions agree with TRBD2. The germline CDR1 and CDR2 sequences are SGHRS and YFSETQ. Trimming removed 5 bases from V and 2 bases from J; junction bases left unmatched: 6. There are 14 residues in the CDR3. The CDR3 sequence: CASRPGGAPYEQYF. The DNA for the CDR3 is TGCGCCAGCAGACCCGGGGGGGCACCCTACGAGCAGTACTTC.

There are a few counts of this clone. The chain employs TRBV5-4 and TRBJ2-3; the match to TRBD1 covers 9 bases. CDR1 SGHNT and CDR2 YYREEE come from the germline V gene (reference sequence). The CDR3 is 15 amino acids. The V and J ends lost 4 bases and 3 bases, in that order; junction bases with no gene match: 6. CDR3 sequence (DNA): TGTGCCAGCAGCCATAACAGGGGGCTGACAGATACGCAGTATTTT. The encoded protein is CASSHNRGLTDTQYF.

J is TRBJ2-1 and V is TRBV27; the D gene is possibly TRBD2 (5 bases). Trimming pared 5 bases from V and 8 bases from J, leaving 22 bases between. Germline CDR1 reads MNHEY; CDR2 reads SMNVEV (reference sequence). CDR3 length equals 16 residues. The CDR3 protein is CASSHQPVGAGYEQFF. The CDR3 region has the DNA TGTGCCAGCAGTCACCAGCCTGTGGGAGCTGGCTATGAGCAGTTCTTC.

The genes are TRBV28 and TRBJ2-1; D not certain. The V end lost 0 bases, the J end lost 2 bases, and 11 bases lay between the germline ends. CDR1 and CDR2 (germline): MDHEN, SYDVKM. The CDR3 is 16 amino acids. As DNA, the CDR3 is TGTGCCAGCAGTTTATGGGCGACTGGCGCCTACAATGAGCAGTTCTTC. It translates to CASSLWATGAYNEQFF.

This clone was counted a single time. The chain uses TRBV27 and TRBJ1-6; no firm D call. Trimming took off 3 bases at V and 18 bases at J, with 12 bases between the two ends. The CDR3 length is 11 residues. Germline V gives CDR1 MNHEY, CDR2 SMNVEV (reference sequence). The CDR3 sequence is CASSFPSPSHF. CDR3 nucleotide sequence: TGTGCCAGCAGTTTCCCCTCTCCTTCCCACTTT.

This chain joins TRBV25-1 and TRBJ2-7; 11 bases fit TRBD2. The J segment lost 2 bases and the V segment lost 5 bases, leaving 8 bases of the junction unmatched. This CDR3 spans 16 amino acids. Germline V gene lookup returns CDR1 MGHDK and CDR2 SYGVNS. CDR3 DNA sequence: TGTGCCAGCAGTCCATCTATGACTAGCGGGACCTACGAGCAGTACTTC. Its protein product is CASSPSMTSGTYEQYF.

This clone was recorded once. The chain carries TRBV19 and TRBJ2-1, with D perhaps TRBD1 (5 bases). This CDR3 comprises 12 residues. Germline CDR1 reads LNHDA; CDR2 reads SQIVND (reference sequence). The germline V and J ends were trimmed by 8 bases and 3 bases, with 8 bases remaining between them. CDR3 sequence (DNA): TGTGCCAGTGGGGCCTACTACAATGAGCAGTTCTTC. It translates to CASGAYYNEQFF.

The genes are TRBV19 and TRBJ2-5, with 11 bases identical to TRBD2. V dropped 6 bases and J dropped 1; count of bases not matched to a gene: 4. The germline V gene encodes CDR1 LNHDA and CDR2 SQIVND (reference sequence). The CDR3 spans 15 residues. For the CDR3, the DNA is TGTGCCAGTAGACGGACTAGCGGGCTCCAAGAGACCCAGTACTTC. Translated, it gives CASRRTSGLQETQYF.

The chain joins TRBV7-8 to TRBJ2-7; 9 bases map to TRBD2. This CDR3 is built from 15 residues. Germline CDR1 and CDR2: SGHVS and FQNEAQ. V lost 4 bases to trimming and J lost 2 bases; unmatched junction nucleotides: 6. The CDR3: CASSSLSGSAYEQYF. Written as DNA, the CDR3 is TGTGCCAGCAGCTCTCTTAGCGGGAGCGCCTACGAGCAGTACTTC.

The V and J genes are TRBV5-1 and TRBJ2-1; tentatively, D is TRBD2 (5 bases). The germline V gene encodes CDR1 SGHRS and CDR2 YFSETQ. V was pared by 6 bases and J by 8 bases, with 15 bases between. The CDR3 sequence is 13 residues long. CDR3: CASTTTGSDEQFF. CDR3 nucleotide sequence: TGCGCCAGCACCACGACTGGGAGCGATGAGCAGTTCTTC.

This clone was detected once. The chain links TRBV6-5 to TRBJ1-4; D remains unclear. The germline V gene encodes CDR1 MNHEY and CDR2 SVGAGI. Trimming took 8 bases from V and 2 from J, leaving 12 bases between them. The CDR3 runs to 14 residues. CDR3 DNA: TGTGCCAGCCGCCAGTGGACTACTAATGAAAAACTGTTTTTT. As protein: CASRQWTTNEKLFF.

The chain uses TRBV18 and TRBJ1-2; tentative D call: TRBD1 (6 bases). The V and J ends lost 0 bases and 4 bases respectively, with 15 bases between them. Germline CDR1 KGHSH, CDR2 LQKENI. This CDR3 is 16 amino acids long. The CDR3, as DNA: TGTGCCAGCTCACCACCTATATCGGACAGCTCCTATGGCTACACCTTC. Its translation: CASSPPISDSSYGYTF.

The chain carries TRBV9 and TRBJ1-3; D call uncertain. V lost 0 bases and J lost 4, with 14 bases in between. This CDR3 spans 16 amino acids. The germline gives CDR1 SGDLS, CDR2 YYNGEE. Here the CDR3 reads CASSVGVGPKGNTIYF. As DNA, the CDR3 is TGTGCCAGCAGCGTAGGGGTGGGCCCGAAGGGAAACACCATATATTTT.

The chain recombines TRBV6-6 with TRBJ1-2, with D possibly being TRBD1 (5 bases). Germline CDR1 and CDR2: MNHNY and SVGAGI (reference sequence). This CDR3 has 14 residues. V was shortened by 0 bases and J by 6 bases, with 11 bases between the two germline ends. The CDR3 DNA follows: TGTGCCAGCAGTTACTCCGAAGGGGCAGATGGCTACACCTTC. It translates to CASSYSEGADGYTF.

This chain connects TRBV5-1 to TRBJ2-1; 12 bases map to TRBD2. The CDR3 sequence is 19 residues long. Germline CDR1 is SGHRS and CDR2 is YFSETQ. The ends lost 1 base at V and 4 bases at J; junction bases unmatched: 12. The CDR3 region has the DNA TGCGCCAGCAGCTTGCCACTAGCGGGAGGAGGGGTCTCTTACAATGAGCAGTTCTTC. Amino acids: CASSLPLAGGGVSYNEQFF.

This chain links TRBV6-4 with TRBJ2-1; 7 nucleotides match TRBD2. With 6 bases clipped from V and 8 bases from J, the junction kept 10 bases outside the gene matches. The CDR3 sequence is 14 residues long. The germline CDR1 and CDR2 sequences are MRHNA and SNTAGT. The CDR3, as DNA: TGTGCCAGCAGACCGAGCGGGGTGAGGGATGAGCAGTTCTTC. Amino acids: CASRPSGVRDEQFF.

This clone was counted a single time. The V call is TRBV4-1, the J call TRBJ2-7; D possibly corresponds to TRBD2 (5 bases). The CDR3 sequence is 17 residues long. Germline-derived CDR1 and CDR2 are MGHRA and YSYEKL. Trimming took 3 bases from V and 1 from J, leaving 19 bases between them. In DNA form, the CDR3 reads TGCGCCAGCAGCCACCCGGCTCGGGGAACCCTTTCCTACGAGCAGTACTTC. As protein: CASSHPARGTLSYEQYF.

This chain uses TRBV4-3 with TRBJ1-5; possible D gene TRBD1, 6 bases. The CDR3 covers 15 residues. The V gene lost 0 bases and the J gene lost 7 bases, with 13 bases spanning the gap. Per the germline V gene, CDR1 is LGHNA and CDR2 is YSLEER. CDR3 bases: TGCGCCAGCAGCCAAGACGCACAGGGCGGCCAGCCCCAGCATTTT. Amino acid sequence: CASSQDAQGGQPQHF.

This clone has a single count. The chain is built from TRBV7-9 and TRBJ2-4; TRBD1 matches 7 bases. CDR1 and CDR2 (germline): SEHNR, FQNEAQ (reference sequence). The junction had 5 bases not matched to a gene; V was cut back by 4 bases and J by 5 bases. CDR3 length: 14 residues. CDR3 sequence: CASSSDRAENIQYF. In nucleotides, the CDR3 is TGTGCCAGCAGCTCCGACAGGGCGGAAAACATTCAGTACTTC. Using reference TRBV7-9 and TRBJ2-4 for the parts outside the CDR3, the full variable domain is DTGVSQNPRHKITKRGQNVTFRCDPISEHNRLYWYRQTLGQGPEFLTYFQNEAQLEKSRLLSDRFSAERPKGSFSTLEIQRTEQGDSAMYLCASSSDRAENIQYFGAGTRLSVL.